This TCR delta chain comes out of a study of γδ T cells in repeated Plasmodium falciparum infection. Bulk repertoires came from Vgamma9/Vdelta2+ or Vdelta2-negative gammadelta T cells flow-sorted from PBMC. TCRdb re-called clones from the multiplex PCR reads using CATT. The sample carries about 57,000 delta-chain clones, over 1.5% recorded once. This CDR3 is built from 17 residues. Germline assignment: CDR1 GEAIGNYY and CDR2 EKD. V dropped 2 bases and J dropped 0 bases, with 18 bases sitting between them. This clone was detected ten times or more. A far larger clone differs by one base, so this is likely a read error. Other nucleotide sequences from this sample produce the same CDR3.

Sequenced material: gamma-delta T cells from blood. This sequence originates from a pool of human donors (malaria-infected and uninfected, not separated). The chain is built from TRDV2 and TRDJ1, with TRDD3 as a possible D gene (6 bases). Written as DNA, the CDR3 is TGTGCCTGTGACAACCGCCTACTGGGATTTAACACCGATAAACTCATCTTT. The encoded protein is CACDNRLLGFNTDKLIF.